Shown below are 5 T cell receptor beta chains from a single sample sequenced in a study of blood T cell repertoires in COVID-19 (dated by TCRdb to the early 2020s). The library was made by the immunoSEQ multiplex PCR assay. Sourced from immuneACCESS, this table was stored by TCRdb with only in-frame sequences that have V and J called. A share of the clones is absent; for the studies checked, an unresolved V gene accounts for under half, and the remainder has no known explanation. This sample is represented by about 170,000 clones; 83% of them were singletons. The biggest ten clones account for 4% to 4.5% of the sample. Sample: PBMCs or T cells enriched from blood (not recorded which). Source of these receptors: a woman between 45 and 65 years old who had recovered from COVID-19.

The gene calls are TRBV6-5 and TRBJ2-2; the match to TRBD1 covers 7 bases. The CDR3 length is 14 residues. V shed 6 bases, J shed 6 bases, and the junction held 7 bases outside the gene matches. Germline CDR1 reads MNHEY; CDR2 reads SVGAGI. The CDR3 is CASRHAGGSGELFF. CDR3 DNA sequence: TGTGCCAGCAGGCACGCAGGGGGTTCCGGGGAGCTGTTTTTT.

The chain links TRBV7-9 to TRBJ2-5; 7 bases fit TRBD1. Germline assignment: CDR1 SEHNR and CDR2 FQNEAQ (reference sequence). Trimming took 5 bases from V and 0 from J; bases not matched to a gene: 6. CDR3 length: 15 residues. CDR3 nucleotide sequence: TGTGCCAGCAGCCCACCTGACAGGGACCAAGAGACCCAGTACTTC. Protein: CASSPPDRDQETQYF. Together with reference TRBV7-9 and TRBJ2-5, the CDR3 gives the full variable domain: DTGVSQNPRHKITKRGQNVTFRCDPISEHNRLYWYRQTLGQGPEFLTYFQNEAQLEKSRLLSDRFSAERPKGSFSTLEIQRTEQGDSAMYLCASSPPDRDQETQYFGPGTRLLVL.

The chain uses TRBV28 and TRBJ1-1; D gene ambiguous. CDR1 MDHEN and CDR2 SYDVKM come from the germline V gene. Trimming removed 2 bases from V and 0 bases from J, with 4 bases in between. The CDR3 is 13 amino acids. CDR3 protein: CASSLPMNTEAFF. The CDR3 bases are TGTGCCAGCAGTTTACCCATGAACACTGAAGCTTTCTTT.

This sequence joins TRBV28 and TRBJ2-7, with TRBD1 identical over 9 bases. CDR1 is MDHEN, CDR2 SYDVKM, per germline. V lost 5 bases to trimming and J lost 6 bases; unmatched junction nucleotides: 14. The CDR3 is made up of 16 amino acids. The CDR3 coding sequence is TGTGCCAGCAGTGGTCCGGGGGGACAGGGTAGTCGCGAGCAGTACGTC. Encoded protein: CASSGPGGQGSREQYV.

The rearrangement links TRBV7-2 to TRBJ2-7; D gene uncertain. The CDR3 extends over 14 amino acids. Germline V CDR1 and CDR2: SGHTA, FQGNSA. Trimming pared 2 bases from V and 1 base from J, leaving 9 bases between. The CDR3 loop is CASSLSQTSYEQYV. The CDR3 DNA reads TGTGCCAGCAGCTTATCCCAGACATCCTACGAGCAGTACGTC.